This is a list of T cell receptor beta chains from one sample in a study of shared clonotypes between healthy human individuals. The table came from immunoSEQ multiplex PCR; TCRdb's copy has only in-frame clones and leaves some out. The sample includes about 480,000 clones, 79% of them seen just once. The sequencing sample was made of PBMCs. These receptors all stem from a woman aged 40-49 years in good health. Some clones in this sample may be carry-over from other donors' samples. The CDR3 runs from the conserved cysteine through the conserved F or W. Each record gives: V gene, D gene, J gene, clone size, CDR3 length, CDR3 protein, CDR3 DNA. The D gene is left open where the match is weak. Size tells how often a clone was seen (once, few, many) or the class of an expanded clone, and some rows leave it out.

TRBV11-1	.	TRBJ2-7	.	13	CASSLGPNYEQYF	TGTGCCAGCAGCTTAGGACCGAACTACGAGCAGTACTTC
TRBV30	.	TRBJ2-7	.	13	CASTPDGHYEQYF	TGTGCCTCAACCCCGGACGGACACTACGAGCAGTACTTC
TRBV11-2	TRBD1	TRBJ2-2	.	14	CASTGTGASGELFF	TGTGCCAGCACCGGGACAGGGGCCAGCGGGGAGCTGTTTTTT
TRBV6-1	.	TRBJ2-2	.	11	CASSRSGELFF	TGTGCCAGCAGCCGTTCCGGGGAGCTGTTTTTT
TRBV4-1	.	TRBJ2-6	many	20	CASSQEASRRVHSGANVLTF	TGCGCCAGCAGCCAAGAGGCTAGCCGCCGAGTGCACTCTGGGGCCAACGTCCTGACTTTC
TRBV28	.	TRBJ2-3	.	15	CASSMPGPYTDTQYF	TGTGCCAGCAGTATGCCGGGCCCCTATACAGATACGCAGTATTTT
TRBV29-1	.	TRBJ2-7	.	13	CSVGTVNSYEQYF	TGCAGCGTGGGGACGGTCAACTCCTACGAGCAGTACTTC
TRBV27	TRBD1	TRBJ2-6	.	17	CASSLSDRPSGANVLTF	TGTGCCAGCAGTCTCTCGGACAGGCCCTCTGGGGCCAACGTCCTGACTTTC
TRBV7-9	.	TRBJ2-1	.	15	CASSLGRGPYNEQFF	TGTGCCAGCAGCTTAGGCAGGGGCCCTTACAATGAGCAGTTCTTC
TRBV11-3	.	TRBJ2-2	.	13	CASSFEYTGELFF	TGTGCCAGCAGCTTCGAGTACACCGGGGAGCTGTTTTTT
TRBV11-2	TRBD1	TRBJ2-5	.	15	CASGTRDRGKETQYF	TGTGCCAGCGGCACCAGGGACAGGGGAAAAGAGACCCAGTACTTC
TRBV4-2	.	TRBJ1-2	.	15	CASSQDTGPNYGYTF	TGTGCCAGCAGCCAAGATACCGGACCAAACTATGGCTACACCTTC
TRBV9	TRBD1	TRBJ2-7	few	15	CASSPQGDRTYEQYF	TGTGCCAGCAGCCCCCAGGGGGACCGAACCTACGAGCAGTACTTC
TRBV9	TRBD1	TRBJ1-1	few	14	CASSPTQGASEAFF	TGTGCCAGCAGCCCCACACAGGGGGCATCTGAAGCTTTCTTT
TRBV18	.	TRBJ2-2	.	16	CASSPRNSEITGELFF	TGTGCCAGCTCACCACGGAATAGCGAGATCACCGGGGAGCTGTTTTTT
TRBV19	TRBD2	TRBJ2-1	.	16	CASSIARTSGYNEQFF	TGTGCCAGTAGTATAGCCCGGACTAGCGGCTACAATGAGCAGTTCTTC
TRBV13	.	TRBJ1-2	few	18	CASSLDSPIQRPNYGYTF	TGTGCCAGCAGCTTAGATAGCCCCATACAGAGGCCTAACTATGGCTACACCTTC
TRBV15	.	TRBJ2-7	.	16	CATREATTDVTYEQYF	TGTGCCACCAGGGAAGCAACGACAGATGTCACCTACGAGCAGTACTTC
TRBV7-2	.	TRBJ2-7	.	13	CASSSTTHTEQYF	TGTGCCAGCAGCTCGACCACCCACACCGAGCAGTACTTC
TRBV5-1	TRBD2	TRBJ2-7	.	15	CASSESGRVVYEQYF	TGCGCCAGCAGCGAAAGCGGGAGAGTTGTCTACGAGCAGTACTTC
TRBV2	TRBD2	TRBJ2-2	few	15	CASSPLAAETGELFF	TGTGCCAGCAGTCCTCTAGCGGCCGAGACCGGGGAGCTGTTTTTT
TRBV7-9	.	TRBJ2-5	.	14	CASSPSVEQETQYF	TGTGCCAGCAGCCCGTCAGTTGAACAAGAGACCCAGTACTTC